One T cell receptor (beta chain) is described in this entry. The data originate from a study of neoadjuvant anti-PD-1 for oral cavity cancer. Measured with immunoSEQ multiplex PCR; TCRdb has only the in-frame clones, and not every one. This sample has approximately 10,000 clones; about four fifths occur once, and the top ten carry under 4.5%. The germline V and J ends were trimmed by 5 bases and 1 base, with 9 bases remaining between them. This CDR3 has 13 residues. Germline lookup yields CDR1 MDHEN and CDR2 SYDVKM. Specified time point: after neoadjuvant nivolumab, at surgical resection. The starting material was PBMCs, obtained after nivolumab (anti-PD-1) treatment. The chain links TRBV28 to TRBJ2-7; D not certain. The clonotype originates from a person aged 35-80 years with oral cavity squamous cell carcinoma. This CDR3 is CASSLLPSYEQYF. The DNA for the CDR3 is TGTGCCAGCAGTCTACTACCATCCTACGAGCAGTACTTC.